The source of this TCR beta chain is a study of long-term antiretroviral therapy in people with HIV. Study conclusions and caveats: The study collected no data on ART adherence, viral resistance or therapy changes.

Germline V gene lookup returns CDR1 LGHNA and CDR2 YSLEER. The V end lost 0 bases, the J end lost 4 bases, and 12 bases lay between the germline ends. The CDR3 has 15 residues. Comments on this clone: Its antigen is not known.

Running of the v3.0 immunoSEQ assay took place at survey level. TCRdb's table, derived via immunoSEQ multiplex PCR, lists solely in-frame clones and lacks some. The profile covers 40,000 or so clones, with approximately 86% appearing a single time and roughly 3.9% taken by the ten largest. The chain is built from TRBV4-3 and TRBJ1-2, with D perhaps matching TRBD1 (6 bases). The receptor's source is a young woman with HIV. The sequences come from unsorted PBMCs, collected just before starting antiretroviral therapy. The CDR3 region has the DNA TGCGCCAGCAGCCAAGACTGGGGGGGCCGCTATGGCTACACCTTC. It translates to CASSQDWGGRYGYTF.